Following are 8 T cell receptor beta chains from one sample sequenced in a study of STAT5B mutations in CD4+ large granular lymphocyte leukemia. Clones were read by immunoSEQ multiplex PCR, and TCRdb kept only the in-frame ones, dropping some. The repertoire consists of around 24,000 clones, with about 78% occurring once and the leading ten covering almost 0.65%. Sequencing used CD4+ T cells from blood buffy coats. The receptors derive from a human donor in good health.

V gene TRBV7-8 combines with J gene TRBJ2-7, with unresolved D. Germline CDR1 is SGHVS and CDR2 is FQNEAQ. The CDR3 totals 14 residues. Deletions cut 2 bases from V and 0 bases from J, with 8 bases between. The CDR3 loop reads CASSLSGISYEQYF. CDR3 DNA sequence: TGTGCCAGCAGCTTATCTGGGATCTCCTACGAGCAGTACTTC.

The chain employs TRBV4-3 and TRBJ2-7; tentative D call: TRBD2 (5 bases). The V and J ends lost 3 bases and 4 bases respectively, with 10 bases between them. CDR3 length: 13 amino acids. CDR1 and CDR2 from the germline V gene are LGHNA and YSLEER. The CDR3 sequence is CASSQVAQYEQYF. CDR3 in DNA: TGCGCCAGCAGCCAGGTAGCGCAGTACGAGCAGTACTTC.

The chain links TRBV10-1 to TRBJ1-5, with no clear D. Germline CDR1 and CDR2: WNHNN and SYGVQD (reference sequence). V gave up 10 bases and J gave up 0 bases, with 19 bases separating them. CDR3 length: 16 amino acids. The CDR3 region has the DNA TGCGCCACCCACCGGAGGCAGACCGATAGCAATCAGCCCCAGCATTTT. This encodes CATHRRQTDSNQPQHF.

V gene TRBV28 combines with J gene TRBJ1-1; D uncertain. Trimming took off 6 bases at V and 5 bases at J, with 10 bases between the two ends. The CDR3 length is 12 residues. Germline V gene lookup returns CDR1 MDHEN and CDR2 SYDVKM. The CDR3 DNA follows: TGTGCCAGCAGACTGAGCCGAACTGAAGCTTTCTTT. Residues: CASRLSRTEAFF.

The chain has TRBV6-5 and TRBJ1-3; D may be TRBD1 (6 bases). Trimming shortened V by 8 bases and J by 0 bases, and 11 bases separated the two germline ends. Germline V gene lookup returns CDR1 MNHEY and CDR2 SVGAGI. The CDR3 length is 14 residues. This CDR3 reads CASRDTISGNTIYF. The CDR3 DNA sequence: TGTGCCAGCCGGGACACCATCTCTGGAAACACCATATATTTT.

This clone was seen just once. This chain links TRBV28 with TRBJ2-2; possible D gene TRBD2, 6 bases. This CDR3 is built from 17 residues. Trimming removed 2 bases at V and 1 base at J, with 14 bases between. Germline CDR1 is MDHEN and CDR2 is SYDVKM. For the CDR3, the DNA is TGTGCCAGCAGTTTACAGGGAGGCGGGGTGAACACCGGGGAGCTGTTTTTT. Protein product: CASSLQGGGVNTGELFF. Together with reference TRBV28 and TRBJ2-2, the CDR3 gives the full variable domain: DVKVTQSSRYLVKRTGEKVFLECVQDMDHENMFWYRQDPGLGLRLIYFSYDVKMKEKGDIPEGYSVSREKKERFSLILESASTNQTSMYLCASSLQGGGVNTGELFFGEGSRLTVL.

The chain has TRBV5-4 and TRBJ2-2; no clear D. Looked up from germline, CDR1 is SGHNT and CDR2 is YYREEE (reference sequence). The CDR3 extends over 13 amino acids. Deletions cut 1 base from V and 4 bases from J, with 5 bases between. The CDR3 reads CASSLQVTGELFF. The CDR3 bases are TGTGCCAGCAGCTTGCAGGTCACCGGGGAGCTGTTTTTT.

V is TRBV9 and J is TRBJ2-1; D is tentatively TRBD1 or TRBD2 (5 bases each). Trimming stripped 10 bases from V and 6 bases from J, with 14 bases between. This CDR3 has 12 residues. Germline CDR1 and CDR2: SGDLS and YYNGEE. CDR3 residues: CARLPGGNEQFF. The CDR3 bases are TGTGCCCGCCTTCCTGGGGGCAATGAGCAGTTCTTC.